The clone carrying this T cell receptor beta chain was observed many times. As yet, its antigen is unknown. This specimen belongs to a study of CD8 T cells in ankylosing spondylitis. Study-wide results and caveats: CD8+ by phenotype, disease-linked clones were relatively rare in peripheral blood. Prior literature has documented some motif variants in synovial fluid and blood from reactive arthritis.

MiXCR, applied by TCRdb to the 5' RACE reads, yields one record per CDR3 protein. Counted here are 150,000 to 200,000 distinct CDR3 sequences, roughly 12% occurring once; the ten biggest clones make up about 28%. Germline loops: CDR1 LGHDT, CDR2 YNNKEL (reference sequence). Losses at the gene ends were 1 base for V and 4 bases for J; bases not matched to a gene: 10. This CDR3 contains 17 residues. The source material was blood, either unsorted or a sorted T cell fraction (not recorded which). The receptor was derived from a male donor with ankylosing spondylitis or in good health (not recorded which). The V gene is TRBV3-1, the J gene TRBJ2-3; 8 nucleotides agree with TRBD2. CDR3 in DNA: TGTGCCAGCAGCCAAGTGAACGGGAGGGCCTCCCCAGATACGCAGTATTTT. Protein product: CASSQVNGRASPDTQYF.